Sequencing of this TCR beta chain was carried out in a study of CD8 T cells in ankylosing spondylitis. Study results and caveats: There was a TCR beta motif, made of several highly homologous variants, that appeared characteristic of ankylosing spondylitis blood. According to the report, clones linked to the disease were significantly enriched in matched synovial fluid samples taken from ankylosing spondylitis patients. Previous work reported some of these motif variants in the synovial fluid and blood of reactive arthritis.

This CDR3 comprises 16 residues. The germline V and J ends were trimmed by 7 bases and 2 bases, with 20 bases remaining between them. A word on this clonotype: Its antigen is currently unknown.

Libraries of TCR beta came from quantitative 5'-RACE with molecular barcodes. One entry per CDR3 protein, called by TCRdb with MiXCR from the 5' RACE reads. Here the sample spans 35,000 to 40,000 distinct CDR3 sequences, 15% to 20% being singletons. The chain is built from TRBV12-3 or TRBV12-4 and TRBJ1-1; tentative D call: TRBD1 (5 bases). The receptor was isolated from a male donor with ankylosing spondylitis or in good health (not recorded which). The sample comprised blood. The CDR3 nucleotides are TGTGCCAGCAACCCTGGTAGGGGCCCGGGCAACACTGAAGCTTTCTTT. Its translation: CASNPGRGPGNTEAFF.